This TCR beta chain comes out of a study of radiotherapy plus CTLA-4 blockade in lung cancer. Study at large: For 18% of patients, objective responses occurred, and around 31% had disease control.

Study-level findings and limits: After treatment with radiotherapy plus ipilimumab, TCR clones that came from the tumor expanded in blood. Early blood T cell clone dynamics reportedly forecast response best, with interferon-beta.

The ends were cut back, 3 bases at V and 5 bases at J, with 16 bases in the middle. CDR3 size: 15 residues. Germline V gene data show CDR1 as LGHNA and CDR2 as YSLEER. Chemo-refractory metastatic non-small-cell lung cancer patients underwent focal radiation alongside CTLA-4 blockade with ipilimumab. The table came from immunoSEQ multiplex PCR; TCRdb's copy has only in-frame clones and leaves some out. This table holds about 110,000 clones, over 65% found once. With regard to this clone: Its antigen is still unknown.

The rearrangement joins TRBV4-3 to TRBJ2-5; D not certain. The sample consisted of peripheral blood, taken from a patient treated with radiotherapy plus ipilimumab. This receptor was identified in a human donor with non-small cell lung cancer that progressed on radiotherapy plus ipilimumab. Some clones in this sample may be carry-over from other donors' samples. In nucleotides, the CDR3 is TGCGCCAGCAGCCATTCACCTACGGCGATCGAGACCCAGTACTTC. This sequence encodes CASSHSPTAIETQYF.